The next 29 T cell receptor beta chains were all read from a single sample in a study of CD8 T cells in Susac syndrome. RNA, at about 0.45 to 1 ug, was reverse transcribed with random hexamers. From the immunoSEQ multiplex PCR reads, TCRdb called clonotypes with MiXCR, one entry per CDR3 protein. The table has some 210,000 distinct CDR3 sequences, roughly 93% seen once. Sequenced material: CD4+ T cells from PBMCs. These receptors were taken from a human donor with Susac syndrome.

Only one count was recorded for this clonotype. The chain employs TRBV7-2 and TRBJ2-7; D is ambiguous. V lost 0 bases to trimming and J lost 7 bases, with 10 bases between them. CDR1 is SGHTA and CDR2 is FQGNSA in the germline V gene. The CDR3 has 13 amino acids. CDR3 residues: CASSLAAPSEQYF. CDR3 in DNA: TGTGCCAGCAGCTTAGCAGCCCCTAGTGAGCAGTACTTC.

The CDR3 DNA sequence: TGCGCCAGCAGCTTGGACGGACGCGTAGGACAGGGGGTAAACTATGGCTACACCTTC. Protein sequence: CASSLDGRVGQGVNYGYTF. The rearrangement links TRBV5-1 to TRBJ1-2; the match to TRBD1 covers 10 bases. The length of the CDR3 is 19 residues. Germline assignment: CDR1 SGHRS and CDR2 YFSETQ. Trimming removed 0 bases from V and 2 bases from J; junction bases left unmatched: 13.

The rearrangement uses TRBV4-2 and TRBJ1-2; TRBD1 might be the D (6 bases). CDR3 length equals 15 residues. Germline lookup yields CDR1 LGHNA and CDR2 YNFKEQ. V was clipped by 2 bases and J by 2 bases, with 12 bases between them. The CDR3 DNA follows: TGTGCCAGCAGCCAACGAACAGGGAGCAACTATGGCTACACCTTC. It is translated as CASSQRTGSNYGYTF.

The chain employs TRBV28 and TRBJ1-2; unclear D gene. The CDR3 consists of 16 residues. V was pared by 1 base and J by 8 bases, with 20 bases between. The V gene's germline CDR1 is MDHEN and CDR2 SYDVKM. For the CDR3, the DNA is TGTGCCAGCAGTTTATTGTCGGGAGACTTCGGAGGCGGCTACACCTTC. Its translation: CASSLLSGDFGGGYTF.

This chain uses TRBV28 with TRBJ1-2; D is undetermined. Germline lookup yields CDR1 MDHEN and CDR2 SYDVKM. There are 15 residues in the CDR3. Trimming cost V 8 bases and J 4 bases, with 20 bases left between them. This chain's CDR3 is CASRNSKGAFYGYTF. The CDR3 nucleotides are TGTGCCAGCCGTAATTCGAAGGGCGCGTTCTATGGCTACACCTTC.

The J gene is TRBJ2-7, the V gene TRBV29-1; D ambiguous. The CDR3 has 13 residues. Per the germline V gene, CDR1 is SQVTM and CDR2 is ANQGSEA. V lost 0 bases to trimming and J lost 7 bases, with 13 bases between them. The CDR3 DNA follows: TGCAGCGTTGAAGAGACCCCAAAAACGGAGCAGTACTTC. It encodes CSVEETPKTEQYF.

This chain uses TRBV6-2 or TRBV6-3 with TRBJ2-1, with 7 bases that match TRBD1. The V gene's germline CDR1 is MNHEY and CDR2 SVGEGT. The J segment lost 7 bases and the V segment lost 7 bases, leaving 13 bases of the junction unmatched. This CDR3 has 15 amino acids. The CDR3: CASTPDRAWGNEQFF. Written as DNA, the CDR3 is TGTGCCAGCACCCCAGACAGGGCCTGGGGGAATGAGCAGTTCTTC.

V and J are TRBV12-3 or TRBV12-4 and TRBJ2-4; perhaps TRBD2 as D (5 bases). The CDR3 length is 15 residues. Deletions cut 6 bases from V and 4 bases from J, with 16 bases between. Here the CDR3 reads CASSPGDSGKNIQYF. The CDR3 DNA follows: TGTGCCAGCAGCCCTGGCGACTCGGGGAAAAACATTCAGTACTTC.

The CDR3, as DNA: TGTGCCAGCTCACCACCCGGGTCGGCGAACTATGGCTACACCTTC. This sequence encodes CASSPPGSANYGYTF. The chain couples TRBV18 to TRBJ1-2; no clear D gene. V lost 0 bases, J lost 2 bases, and 10 bases lay in between. The germline V gene has CDR1 KGHSH and CDR2 LQKENI. The CDR3 contains 15 residues.

The chain combines TRBV11-1 with TRBJ2-3, with D tentatively TRBD2 (5 bases). The CDR3 loop spans 16 amino acids. The V end was cut by 5 bases, the J end by 0 bases, with 15 bases between. The V gene's germline CDR1 is SGHAT and CDR2 FQDESV (reference sequence). In DNA form, the CDR3 reads TGTGCCAGCAGCCCCGGACTTGGTTATAGCACAGATACGCAGTATTTT. It translates to CASSPGLGYSTDTQYF.

The V and J genes are TRBV30 and TRBJ2-2; possibly TRBD2 for D (6 bases). The germline gives CDR1 GTSNPN, CDR2 SVGIG (reference sequence). The ends were cut back, 8 bases at V and 1 base at J, with 17 bases in the middle. The CDR3 is 15 amino acids. The CDR3 coding sequence is TGTGCCCACGACGGAGGGGCAATGAACACCGGGGAGCTGTTTTTT. The encoded protein is CAHDGGAMNTGELFF.

The chain employs TRBV11-3 and TRBJ1-1; D call uncertain. Germline V gene lookup returns CDR1 SGHNT and CDR2 YENEEA. The germline V and J ends were trimmed by 2 bases and 2 bases, with 12 bases remaining between them. CDR3 length: 15 residues. For the CDR3, the DNA is TGTGCCAGCAGCTTAAGTAGCGCCCGTAACACTGAAGCTTTCTTT. It codes for CASSLSSARNTEAFF. Combining the CDR3 with reference TRBV11-3 and TRBJ1-1 gives the whole variable domain EAGVVQSPRYKIIEKKQPVAFWCNPISGHNTLYWYLQNLGQGPELLIRYENEEAVDDSQLPKDRFSAERLKGVDSTLKIQPAELGDSAVYLCASSLSSARNTEAFFGQGTRLTVV.

The rearrangement uses TRBV27 and TRBJ1-2; D perhaps matches TRBD1 (6 bases). This CDR3 is built from 15 residues. Germline V gives CDR1 MNHEY, CDR2 SMNVEV (reference sequence). The ends were cut back, 7 bases at V and 5 bases at J, with 20 bases in the middle. The CDR3 coding sequence is TGTGCCAGCACCGCAATCACAGGGCTTGGGTATGGCTACACCTTC. Its protein product is CASTAITGLGYGYTF.

The chain links TRBV12-3 or TRBV12-4 to TRBJ2-7; D remains ambiguous. This CDR3 has 14 residues. V was shortened by 2 bases and J by 2 bases, with 10 bases between the two germline ends. CDR3 protein: CASSLQDLAYEQYF. CDR3 DNA: TGTGCCAGCAGTTTACAGGACCTGGCCTACGAGCAGTACTTC.

The chain employs TRBV6-5 and TRBJ1-1; TRBD1 might be the D (5 bases). Trimming left V 2 bases short and J 4 bases short, with 11 bases between. This CDR3 contains 14 residues. Per germline, CDR1 MNHEY and CDR2 SVGAGI. The CDR3 protein is CASSYRVGGTEAFF. In DNA form, the CDR3 reads TGTGCCAGCAGTTACCGCGTGGGGGGCACTGAAGCTTTCTTT.

The table lists this clonotype with a count of one. This chain connects TRBV9 to TRBJ1-4, with D unclear. In germline, CDR1 is SGDLS, CDR2 YYNGEE. The CDR3 extends over 12 amino acids. V was shortened by 1 base and J by 3 bases, with 1 base between the two germline ends. Here the CDR3 DNA reads TGTGCCAGCAGCGTATCTAATGAAAAACTGTTTTTT. It codes for CASSVSNEKLFF.

This clonotype appeared once. V is TRBV28 and J is TRBJ1-5; no clear D. The CDR3 runs 12 residues. Germline CDR1 is MDHEN and CDR2 is SYDVKM. V dropped 5 bases and J dropped 10 bases, with 12 bases sitting between them. The CDR3 sequence: CASSIPSNPQHF. CDR3 DNA sequence: TGTGCCAGCAGTATCCCAAGTAATCCCCAGCATTTT.

The chain uses TRBV20-1 and TRBJ2-5; 8 bases match TRBD1. Germline CDR1 is DFQATT and CDR2 is SNEGSKA (reference sequence). The CDR3 runs to 15 residues. The V segment lost 0 bases and the J segment 1 base; nucleotides outside the gene matches: 4. For the CDR3, the DNA is TGCAGTGCTAGAGATGCCGGACAGGGCCAAGAGACCCAGTACTTC. Protein sequence: CSARDAGQGQETQYF.

The chain couples TRBV11-2 to TRBJ2-1, with D perhaps given as TRBD1 or TRBD2 (5 bases each). The CDR3 runs to 17 residues. Looked up from germline, CDR1 is SGHAT and CDR2 is FQNNGV. With 3 bases removed from V and 0 bases from J, the gap between germline ends came to 15 bases. The CDR3 spells CASSFRGARSSYNEQFF. The CDR3, as DNA: TGTGCCAGCAGCTTTAGAGGGGCGCGGAGCTCCTACAATGAGCAGTTCTTC.

The chain is built from TRBV10-2 and TRBJ1-1, with unresolved D. Trimming removed 6 bases from V and 8 bases from J, with 13 bases in between. The germline V gene has CDR1 WSHSY and CDR2 SAAADI. This CDR3 is built from 12 residues. In nucleotides, the CDR3 is TGCGCCAGCAGAGACCAAATAGCGGAAGCTTTCTTT. Translated, it gives CASRDQIAEAFF.

The chain has TRBV12-3 or TRBV12-4 and TRBJ1-5, with D perhaps matching TRBD1 (5 bases). The CDR3 length is 16 residues. Trimming cost V 0 bases and J 0 bases, with 9 bases left between them. DNA of the CDR3: TGTGCCAGCAGTTTAGCCGGGGGAAGTAGCAATCAGCCCCAGCATTTT. Its translation is CASSLAGGSSNQPQHF.

The chain recombines TRBV6-5 with TRBJ2-1; the match to TRBD2 covers 9 bases. The CDR3 is 16 residues long. V was pared by 2 bases and J by 4 bases, with 6 bases of the junction left unmatched. The V gene's germline CDR1 is MNHEY and CDR2 SVGAGI. In DNA, the CDR3 is TGTGCCAGCAGTTACACCAGCGGGGGGACTTACAATGAGCAGTTCTTC. It is translated as CASSYTSGGTYNEQFF.

The chain carries TRBV5-1 and TRBJ1-1; no definite D call. V was clipped by 0 bases and J by 9 bases, with 12 bases between them. This CDR3 comprises 13 residues. In germline, CDR1 is SGHRS, CDR2 YFSETQ. CDR3 sequence (DNA): TGCGCCAGCAGCTTGGAGGCACTCCCCCAAGCTTTCTTT. Translating gives CASSLEALPQAFF.

V and J are TRBV5-1 and TRBJ1-4, with D perhaps matching TRBD1 (6 bases). This CDR3 contains 15 residues. Germline V lookup: CDR1 SGHRS, CDR2 YFSETQ. Trimming pared 1 base from V and 6 bases from J, leaving 13 bases between. This chain's CDR3 is CASSLTGNRDEKLFF. CDR3 DNA: TGCGCCAGCAGCTTGACCGGGAACAGGGATGAAAAACTGTTTTTT.

The chain is built from TRBV6-2 or TRBV6-3 and TRBJ2-3; D is perhaps TRBD2 (5 bases). This CDR3 is built from 15 residues. The germline V gene has CDR1 MNHEY and CDR2 SVGEGT. The germline V and J ends were trimmed by 5 bases and 4 bases, with 16 bases remaining between them. CDR3 nucleotide sequence: TGTGCCAGCAGTCCGAGGGTTGGGCAGTCAGATACGCAGTATTTT. This sequence encodes CASSPRVGQSDTQYF.

The chain joins TRBV20-1 to TRBJ2-3, with TRBD2 as a possible D gene (6 bases). V was clipped by 5 bases and J by 0 bases, with 15 bases between them. The CDR3 consists of 15 residues. Germline V gene data show CDR1 as DFQATT and CDR2 as SNEGSKA (reference sequence). The CDR3 sequence: CSAAPGGTSTDTQYF. The CDR3 nucleotides read TGCAGTGCTGCCCCCGGCGGGACGAGCACAGATACGCAGTATTTT.

The DNA of the CDR3 is TGTGCCAGCAGACCAGGGGGCGAAAATTCACCCCTCCACTTT. Its protein product is CASRPGGENSPLHF. The chain couples TRBV7-9 to TRBJ1-6, with 8 bases matching TRBD1. CDR1 SEHNR and CDR2 FQNEAQ come from the germline V gene (reference sequence). This CDR3 has 14 amino acids. V lost 6 bases and J lost 7; bases outside the gene matches: 5.

The chain couples TRBV12-3 or TRBV12-4 to TRBJ1-3; no clear D gene. V was trimmed by 2 bases and J by 4 bases, leaving 6 bases between them. This CDR3 has 13 residues. The CDR3 sequence: CASSLSRGNTIYF. The CDR3 region has the DNA TGTGCCAGCAGTTTATCAAGGGGAAACACCATATATTTT.

The rearrangement joins TRBV12-3 or TRBV12-4 to TRBJ2-7; D uncertain. CDR3 length equals 15 residues. Trimming removed 2 bases from V and 5 bases from J, with 16 bases in between. The CDR3 coding sequence is TGTGCCAGCAGTTTAATAGCCTCCCAATCTGACGAGCAGTACTTC. It specifies CASSLIASQSDEQYF.